These 18 T cell receptor beta chains came from one sample sequenced in a study of T cell repertoires in cytomegalovirus infection. For these receptors, no antigen is known. TCRdb fed the reads into MiXCR, producing one record per CDR3 protein. The data contain about 830,000 distinct CDR3 sequences, 30% to 35% of them singletons. This sample comprised cultured CD8+ T cells from PBMCs, obtained from culture after CMV antigen stimulation. All receptors derive from a human donor in good health (CMV status not recorded). Some clones in this sample may be carry-over from other donors' samples.

V is TRBV28 and J is TRBJ2-1, with TRBD1 matching over 9 bases. The V gene end was trimmed by 8 bases and the J gene end by 7 bases; junction bases not matched to a gene: 9. The CDR3 contains 14 residues. Per the germline V gene, CDR1 is MDHEN and CDR2 is SYDVKM. In DNA, the CDR3 is TGTGCCAGCCAAGGGACAGGGTATCTTAATGAGCAGTTCTTC. This translates into CASQGTGYLNEQFF.

V usage is TRBV6-1 and J usage is TRBJ2-1; unclear D gene. The ends were cut back, 3 bases at V and 0 bases at J, with 6 bases in the middle. Germline values: CDR1 MNHNS, CDR2 SASEGT. This CDR3 has 14 amino acids. As DNA, the CDR3 is TGTGCCAGCAGTGATCCCTACTCCTACAATGAGCAGTTCTTC. It specifies CASSDPYSYNEQFF.

Note on this clonotype: At one of its ends the junction is not consistent with the germline gene, which may arise from a read error. This chain connects TRBV7-8 to TRBJ1-4, with no clear D. In germline, CDR1 is SGHVS, CDR2 FQNEAQ. The CDR3 sequence is 16 residues long. CDR3 amino acids: CTSSLRPERGNEKLFF. For the CDR3, the DNA is TGTACCAGCAGCTTAAGGCCGGAGCGGGGTAATGAAAAACTGTTTTTT.

At least ten counts were recorded for this clonotype. The V gene is TRBV7-6, the J gene TRBJ2-1, with D maybe TRBD1 (6 bases). V gave up 0 bases and J gave up 8 bases, with 23 bases separating them. Germline CDR1 reads SGHVS; CDR2 reads FNYEAQ. The CDR3 length is 18 residues. The CDR3 spells CASSLAPYGLPAGDEQFF. In DNA, the CDR3 is TGTGCCAGCAGCTTAGCGCCCTACGGGTTGCCAGCAGGGGATGAGCAGTTCTTC.

The chain couples TRBV6-6 to TRBJ2-7; 9 bases match TRBD1. CDR3 length: 16 residues. Germline trimming cut 2 bases from V and 3 bases from J; bases unmatched to any gene: 8. Germline assignment: CDR1 MNHNY and CDR2 SVGAGI (reference sequence). CDR3 amino acids: CASSYRTGERYYEQYF. The CDR3 DNA reads TGTGCCAGCAGTTACCGGACAGGGGAGCGATACTACGAGCAGTACTTC.

This clonotype appeared many times. The chain uses TRBV12-3 or TRBV12-4 and TRBJ1-2; D possibly corresponds to TRBD1 (5 bases). Between the trimmed V and J ends, which lost 3 bases and 1 base, there was a span of 12 bases. The CDR3 totals 15 residues. The CDR3 DNA reads as TGTGCCAGCAGTTTGGGGGACGGCTATAACTATGGCTACACCTTC. Amino acid sequence: CASSLGDGYNYGYTF.

This clonotype was recorded many times. This chain connects TRBV7-2 to TRBJ2-5; 12 bases align to TRBD2. The V and J ends lost 5 bases and 1 base, in that order; junction bases with no gene match: 2. The germline gives CDR1 SGHTA, CDR2 FQGNSA. The CDR3 length is 15 residues. CDR3 in DNA: TGTGCCAGCAGCCCACTAGCGGGGGGCCAAGAGACCCAGTACTTC. Amino acids: CASSPLAGGQETQYF.

Comment on this clonotype: This could be a read error, since a much larger clone is one nucleotide away. This rearrangement joins TRBV7-2 to TRBJ2-3, with TRBD2 as a possible D gene (5 bases). Germline loops: CDR1 SGHTA, CDR2 FQGNSA. The CDR3 has 17 residues. CDR3 bases: TGTGCCAACAGCTTAGCGTCCCTAGCAAGTGATCCGCATACGCAGTATTTT. The encoded protein is CANSLASLASDPHTQYF.

This clonotype was seen at least ten times. V is TRBV7-6 and J is TRBJ2-3, with TRBD1 as a possible D gene (6 bases). Trimming removed 4 bases from V and 0 bases from J, with 11 bases in between. The CDR3 is made up of 15 amino acids. The germline gives CDR1 SGHVS, CDR2 FNYEAQ. In DNA form, the CDR3 reads TGTGCCAGCAGCTACAGGGATGAGAGCACAGATACGCAGTATTTT. As protein: CASSYRDESTDTQYF.

The rearrangement uses TRBV2 and TRBJ1-2; D gene ambiguous. There are 12 residues in the CDR3. Per germline, CDR1 SNHLY and CDR2 FYNNEI. V lost 7 bases, J lost 6 bases, and 12 bases lay in between. This CDR3 is CASISGDDGYTF. CDR3 bases: TGTGCCAGCATATCTGGGGATGATGGCTACACCTTC.

As for this clonotype: A single base separates this from a much larger clone, so it may be a read error. The chain uses TRBV4-1 and TRBJ2-2; D not certain. The CDR3 runs 13 residues. Germline lookup yields CDR1 MGHRA and CDR2 YSYEKL. DNA of the CDR3: TGCGCCAGCATCCAAGAGAGGTTCGGGGAGCTGTTTTTT. Translation gives CASIQERFGELFF.

This clonotype was detected ten times or more. This chain uses TRBV7-2 with TRBJ1-2; D not resolved. Germline V lookup: CDR1 SGHTA, CDR2 FQGNSA. The CDR3 covers 12 residues. V shed 11 bases and J shed 4 bases, with 14 bases lying between them. The CDR3 DNA reads TGTGCCCATGGAGGCAACGCCTATGGCTACACCTTC. Translated, it gives CAHGGNAYGYTF.

A few counts support this clonotype. The gene calls are TRBV7-9 and TRBJ2-3; D remains ambiguous. The V and J ends lost 7 bases and 2 bases respectively, with 19 bases between them. The CDR3 is made up of 16 amino acids. Per the germline V gene, CDR1 is SEHNR and CDR2 is FQNEAQ (reference sequence). The CDR3 DNA reads TGTGCCAGCATCGAAGGGAAAGACATCTTCACAGATACGCAGTATTTT. Protein: CASIEGKDIFTDTQYF.

This clonotype was counted a few times. V is TRBV6-1 and J is TRBJ1-5; TRBD1 agrees at 7 bases. CDR3 length: 16 residues. Germline CDR1 and CDR2: MNHNS and SASEGT. V shed 5 bases, J shed 9 bases, and the junction held 16 bases outside the gene matches. CDR3 in DNA: TGTGCCAGCAGTTCGGAATCCGACAGGGTGGGCAGGCCCCAGCATTTT. Amino acid sequence: CASSSESDRVGRPQHF.

The table lists this clonotype with many counts. The V call is TRBV7-8, the J call TRBJ1-2, with D perhaps TRBD1 (5 bases). This CDR3 is 17 amino acids long. Germline V gene data show CDR1 as SGHVS and CDR2 as FQNEAQ. The V end was cut by 4 bases, the J end by 0 bases, with 18 bases between. CDR3 sequence: CASSSARRDLANYGYTF. Written as DNA, the CDR3 is TGTGCCAGCAGCTCTGCCAGGAGGGACCTAGCTAACTATGGCTACACCTTC.

The chain links TRBV20-1 to TRBJ2-3; D may be TRBD1 (6 bases). The germline V and J ends were trimmed by 2 bases and 0 bases, with 9 bases remaining between them. This CDR3 contains 14 residues. Germline V gene lookup returns CDR1 DFQATT and CDR2 SNEGSKA (reference sequence). Here the CDR3 DNA reads TGCAGTGCTAGAAAGGGGGACAGCACAGATACGCAGTATTTT. Amino acid sequence: CSARKGDSTDTQYF.

This clonotype has more than one count but fewer than ten. The gene calls are TRBV7-6 and TRBJ2-2; no reliable D call. Germline CDR1 and CDR2: SGHVS and FNYEAQ. The CDR3 runs 15 residues. Trimming pared 5 bases from V and 0 bases from J, leaving 10 bases between. In nucleotides, the CDR3 is TGTGCCAGCAGCGCGGACGAGTCGAACACCGGGGAGCTGTTTTTT. Its translation is CASSADESNTGELFF. Full variable domain (remainder filled in from reference TRBV7-6 and TRBJ2-2): GAGVSQSPRYKVTKRGQDVALRCDPISGHVSLYWYRQALGQGPEFLTYFNYEAQQDKSGLPNDRFSAERPEGSISTLTIQRTEQRDSAMYRCASSADESNTGELFFGEGSRLTVL.

This clonotype turned up a few times. The V and J genes are TRBV12-3 or TRBV12-4 and TRBJ2-5; TRBD1 matches 8 bases. The CDR3 spans 14 residues. V was clipped by 6 bases and J by 5 bases; unmatched bases: 8. The DNA of the CDR3 is TGTGCCAGCAGCCACAGGGGGGTTGTTGAGACCCAGTACTTC. This sequence encodes CASSHRGVVETQYF.